The present T cell receptor (beta chain) was sequenced within a study of T cells in Graves' hyperthyroidism and ophthalmopathy. CDR3 size: 15 residues. Germline values: CDR1 MDHEN, CDR2 SYDVKM. V gave up 6 bases and J gave up 4 bases, with 15 bases separating them. Clinical symptoms, serum thyroxine and TRAb, thyroid ultrasound and orbital computed tomography together formed the diagnostic basis. Concerning this clonotype: Its antigen is unknown.

Findings of the study overall: Ophthalmopathy could be told apart from stable hyperthyroidism with a 13 V-J model.

Authors of the study amplified TCR beta CDR3 regions from RNA transcripts. The TCR CDR3 first-round RT-PCR relied on the HTBI primer set. MiXCR, run by TCRdb on the multiplex PCR reads, gives a single entry per CDR3 protein. The table has just under 750,000 distinct CDR3 sequences, 30% to 40% seen once. This chain connects TRBV28 to TRBJ2-2; D possibly corresponds to TRBD1 (5 bases). Sequenced sample: blood. This TCR was sampled from a middle-aged woman with Graves' hyperthyroidism. CDR3 DNA: TGTGCCAGCAGCCCCTCAGGGAAGGGCACCGGGGAGCTGTTTTTT. Its protein is CASSPSGKGTGELFF.